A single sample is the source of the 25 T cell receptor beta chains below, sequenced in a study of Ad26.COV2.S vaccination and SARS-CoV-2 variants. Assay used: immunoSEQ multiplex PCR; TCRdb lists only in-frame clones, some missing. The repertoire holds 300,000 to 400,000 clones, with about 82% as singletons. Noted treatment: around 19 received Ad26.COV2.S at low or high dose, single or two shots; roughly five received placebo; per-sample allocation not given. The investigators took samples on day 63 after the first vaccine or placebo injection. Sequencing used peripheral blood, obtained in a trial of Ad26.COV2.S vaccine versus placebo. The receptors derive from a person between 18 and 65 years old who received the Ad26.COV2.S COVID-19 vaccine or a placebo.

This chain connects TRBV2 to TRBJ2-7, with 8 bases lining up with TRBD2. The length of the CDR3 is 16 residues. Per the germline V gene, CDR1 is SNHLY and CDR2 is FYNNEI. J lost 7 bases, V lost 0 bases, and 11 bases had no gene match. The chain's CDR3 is CASSEAGTRGLWEQYF. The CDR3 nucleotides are TGTGCCAGCAGTGAAGCCGGGACTAGGGGCCTCTGGGAGCAGTACTTC.

The CDR3 sequence: CASSKELSYEQYF. The CDR3, as DNA: TGTGCCAGCAGTAAAGAGCTCTCCTACGAGCAGTACTTC. The chain is built from TRBV12-3 or TRBV12-4 and TRBJ2-7; no clear D. The CDR3 runs 13 residues. The V end lost 5 bases, the J end lost 0 bases, and 8 bases lay between the germline ends.

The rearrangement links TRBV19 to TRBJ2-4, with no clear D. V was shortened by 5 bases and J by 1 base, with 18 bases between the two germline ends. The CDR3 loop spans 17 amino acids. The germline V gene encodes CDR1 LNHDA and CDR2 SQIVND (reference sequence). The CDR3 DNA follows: TGTGCCAGTAGTCCATACAGAGAAAGCTCGGCCAAAAACATTCAGTACTTC. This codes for CASSPYRESSAKNIQYF.

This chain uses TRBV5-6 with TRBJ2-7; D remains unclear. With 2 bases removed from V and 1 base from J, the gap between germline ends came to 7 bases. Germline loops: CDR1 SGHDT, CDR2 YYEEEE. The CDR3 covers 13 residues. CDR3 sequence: CASSFGISYEQYF. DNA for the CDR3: TGTGCCAGCAGCTTCGGAATTTCCTACGAGCAGTACTTC.

CDR3 in DNA: TGTGCCAGCAGCCAATTATCCAGCAATGAGCAGTTCTTC. Translation gives CASSQLSSNEQFF. V usage is TRBV3-1 (or the pseudogene TRBV3-2) and J usage is TRBJ2-1; D is unclear. Germline-derived CDR1 and CDR2 are LGHDT and YNNKEL (reference sequence). The germline V and J ends were trimmed by 2 bases and 6 bases, with 8 bases remaining between them. The CDR3 extends over 13 amino acids.

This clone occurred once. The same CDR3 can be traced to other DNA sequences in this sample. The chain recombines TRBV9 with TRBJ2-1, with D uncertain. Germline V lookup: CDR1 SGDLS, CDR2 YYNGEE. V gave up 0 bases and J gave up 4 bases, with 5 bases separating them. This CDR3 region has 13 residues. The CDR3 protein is CASSVDRYNEQFF. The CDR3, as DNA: TGTGCCAGCAGCGTAGACCGGTACAATGAGCAGTTCTTC.

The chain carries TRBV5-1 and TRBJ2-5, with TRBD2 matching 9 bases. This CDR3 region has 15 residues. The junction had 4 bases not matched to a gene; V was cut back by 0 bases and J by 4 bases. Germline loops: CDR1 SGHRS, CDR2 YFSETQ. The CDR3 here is CASSLGLAVAETQYF. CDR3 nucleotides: TGCGCCAGCAGCTTGGGACTAGCGGTTGCAGAGACCCAGTACTTC.

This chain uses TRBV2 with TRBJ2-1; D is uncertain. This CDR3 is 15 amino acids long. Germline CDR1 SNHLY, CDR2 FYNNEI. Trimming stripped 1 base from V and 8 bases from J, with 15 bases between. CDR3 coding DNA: TGTGCCAGCAGTGAAGAACTACCCCTGGGGTATGAGCAGTTCTTC. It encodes CASSEELPLGYEQFF. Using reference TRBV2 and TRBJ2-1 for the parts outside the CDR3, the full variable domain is EPEVTQTPSHQVTQMGQEVILRCVPISNHLYFYWYRQILGQKVEFLVSFYNNEISEKSEIFDDQFSVERPDGSNFTLKIRSTKLEDSAMYFCASSEELPLGYEQFFGPGTRLTVL.

CDR3 in DNA: TGTGCCACCAGTGTGGGTAGCAATCAGCCCCAGCATTTT. Translation: CATSVGSNQPQHF. The chain links TRBV24-1 to TRBJ1-5; D unresolved. Germline V gene sequence: CDR1 KGHDR, CDR2 SFDVKD. Trimming took off 5 bases at V and 0 bases at J, with 4 bases between the two ends. CDR3 length: 13 residues.

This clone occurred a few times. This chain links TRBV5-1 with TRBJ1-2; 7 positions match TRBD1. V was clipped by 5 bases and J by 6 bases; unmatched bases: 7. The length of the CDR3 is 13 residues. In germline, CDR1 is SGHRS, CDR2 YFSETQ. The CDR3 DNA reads TGCGCCAGCAGTAGACAGGGCGTGGATGGCTACACCTTC. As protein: CASSRQGVDGYTF.

CDR3 DNA: TGTGCCAGCAGCTTCGGGACAGCGCGACCCGGTGAAGCTTTCTTT. This encodes CASSFGTARPGEAFF. The rearrangement uses TRBV13 and TRBJ1-1; 7 nucleotides line up with TRBD1. This CDR3 is built from 15 residues. Germline loops: CDR1 PRHDT, CDR2 FYEKMQ (reference sequence). V gave up 3 bases and J gave up 7 bases; unmatched junction bases: 11.

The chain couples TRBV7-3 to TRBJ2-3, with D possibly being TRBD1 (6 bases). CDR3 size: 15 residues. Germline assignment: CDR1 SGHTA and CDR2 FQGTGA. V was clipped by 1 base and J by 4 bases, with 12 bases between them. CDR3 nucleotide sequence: TGTGCCAGCAGCTTAAGTCAGGGGACGGCAGATACGCAGTATTTT. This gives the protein CASSLSQGTADTQYF.

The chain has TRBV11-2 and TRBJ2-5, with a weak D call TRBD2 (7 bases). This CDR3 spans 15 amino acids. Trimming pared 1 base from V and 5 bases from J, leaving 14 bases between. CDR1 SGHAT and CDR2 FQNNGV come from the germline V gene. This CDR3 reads CASSLAGGAWETQYF. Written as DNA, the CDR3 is TGTGCCAGCAGCTTAGCTGGGGGGGCGTGGGAGACCCAGTACTTC.

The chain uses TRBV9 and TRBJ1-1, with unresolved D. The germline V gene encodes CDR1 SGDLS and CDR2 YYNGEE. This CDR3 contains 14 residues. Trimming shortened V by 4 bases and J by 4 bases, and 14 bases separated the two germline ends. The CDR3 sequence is CASSRRLEGTEAFF. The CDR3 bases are TGTGCCAGCAGCCGAAGACTCGAGGGCACTGAAGCTTTCTTT.

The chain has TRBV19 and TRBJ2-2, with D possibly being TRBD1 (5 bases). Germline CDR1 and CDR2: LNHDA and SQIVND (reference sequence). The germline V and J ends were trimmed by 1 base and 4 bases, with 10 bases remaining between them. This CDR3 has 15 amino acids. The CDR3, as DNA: TGTGCCAGTAGTATAGGGAGACAGCCCACCGGGGAGCTGTTTTTT. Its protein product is CASSIGRQPTGELFF.

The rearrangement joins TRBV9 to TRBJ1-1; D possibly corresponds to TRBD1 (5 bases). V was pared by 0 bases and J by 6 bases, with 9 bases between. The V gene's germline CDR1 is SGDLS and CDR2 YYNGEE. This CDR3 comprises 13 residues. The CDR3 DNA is TGTGCCAGCAGCGTAGCTTGGGGCTCTGAAGCTTTCTTT. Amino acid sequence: CASSVAWGSEAFF.

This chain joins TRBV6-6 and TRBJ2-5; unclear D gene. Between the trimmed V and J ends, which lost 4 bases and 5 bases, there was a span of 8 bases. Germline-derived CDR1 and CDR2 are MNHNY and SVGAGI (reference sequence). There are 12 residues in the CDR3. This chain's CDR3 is CASSSAKETQYF. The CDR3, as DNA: TGTGCCAGCAGTTCCGCTAAGGAGACCCAGTACTTC.

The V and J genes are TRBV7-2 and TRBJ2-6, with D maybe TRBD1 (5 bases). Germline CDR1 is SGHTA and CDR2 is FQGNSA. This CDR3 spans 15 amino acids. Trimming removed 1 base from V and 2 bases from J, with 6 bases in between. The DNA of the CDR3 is TGTGCCAGCAGCTTAGTAGGGGCTGGGGCCAACGTCCTGACTTTC. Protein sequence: CASSLVGAGANVLTF.

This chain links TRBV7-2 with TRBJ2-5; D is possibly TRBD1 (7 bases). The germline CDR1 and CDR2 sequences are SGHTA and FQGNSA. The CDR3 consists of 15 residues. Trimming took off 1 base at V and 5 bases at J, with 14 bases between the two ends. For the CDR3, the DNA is TGTGCCAGCAGCTTAGGAGACAGGGCGGGGGAGACCCAGTACTTC. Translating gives CASSLGDRAGETQYF.

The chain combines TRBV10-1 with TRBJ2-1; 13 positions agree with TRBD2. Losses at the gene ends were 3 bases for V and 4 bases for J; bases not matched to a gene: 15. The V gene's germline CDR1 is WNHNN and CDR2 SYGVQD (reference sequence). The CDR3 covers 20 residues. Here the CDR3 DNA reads TGCGCCAGCAGTGATAACCCCAGACTAGCGGGGGGCCTCAATTACAATGAGCAGTTCTTC. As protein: CASSDNPRLAGGLNYNEQFF.

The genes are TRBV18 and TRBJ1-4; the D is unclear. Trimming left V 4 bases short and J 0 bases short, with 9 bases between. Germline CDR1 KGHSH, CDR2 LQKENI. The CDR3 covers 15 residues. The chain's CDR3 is CASSRGRATNEKLFF. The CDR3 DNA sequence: TGTGCCAGCTCACGAGGTCGTGCAACTAATGAAAAACTGTTTTTT.

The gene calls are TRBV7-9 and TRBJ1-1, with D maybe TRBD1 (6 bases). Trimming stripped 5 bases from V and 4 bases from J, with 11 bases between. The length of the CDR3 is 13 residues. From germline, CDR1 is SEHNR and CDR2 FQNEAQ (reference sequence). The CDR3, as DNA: TGTGCCAGCAGCAGACCCAGGGGCACTGAAGCTTTCTTT. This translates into CASSRPRGTEAFF.

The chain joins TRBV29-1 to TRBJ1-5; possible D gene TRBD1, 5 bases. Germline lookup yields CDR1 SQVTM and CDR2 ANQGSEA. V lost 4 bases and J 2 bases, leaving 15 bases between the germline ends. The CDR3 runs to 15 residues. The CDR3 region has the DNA TGCAGCGTTGGGGCTGGGGGAGGGGGCAATCAGCCCCAGCATTTT. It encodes CSVGAGGGGNQPQHF.

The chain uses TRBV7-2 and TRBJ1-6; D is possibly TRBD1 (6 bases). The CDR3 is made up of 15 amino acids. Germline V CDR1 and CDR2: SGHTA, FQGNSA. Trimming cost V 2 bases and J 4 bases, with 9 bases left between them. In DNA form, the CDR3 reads TGTGCCAGCAGCTTACGGGACATATATAATTCACCCCTCCACTTT. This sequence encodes CASSLRDIYNSPLHF.

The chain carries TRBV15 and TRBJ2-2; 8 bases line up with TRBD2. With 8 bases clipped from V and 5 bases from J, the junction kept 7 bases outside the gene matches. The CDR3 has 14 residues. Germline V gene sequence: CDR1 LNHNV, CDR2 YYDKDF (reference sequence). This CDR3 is CATRSSGWTGELFF. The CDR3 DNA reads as TGTGCCACCCGATCTAGCGGGTGGACCGGGGAGCTGTTTTTT.